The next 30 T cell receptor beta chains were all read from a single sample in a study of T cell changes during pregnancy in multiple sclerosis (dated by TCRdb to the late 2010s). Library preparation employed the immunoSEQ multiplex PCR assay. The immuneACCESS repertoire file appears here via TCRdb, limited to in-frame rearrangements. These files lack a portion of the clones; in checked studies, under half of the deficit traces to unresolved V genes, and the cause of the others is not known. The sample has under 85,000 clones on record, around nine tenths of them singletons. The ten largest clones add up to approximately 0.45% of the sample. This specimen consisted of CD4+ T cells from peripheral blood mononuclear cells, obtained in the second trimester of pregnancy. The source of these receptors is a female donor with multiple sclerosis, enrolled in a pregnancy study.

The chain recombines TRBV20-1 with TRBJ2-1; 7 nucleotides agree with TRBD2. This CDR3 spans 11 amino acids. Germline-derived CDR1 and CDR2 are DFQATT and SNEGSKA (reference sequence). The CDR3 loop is CTLTSWNEQFF. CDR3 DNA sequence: TGCACTCTGACTAGCTGGAATGAGCAGTTCTTC.

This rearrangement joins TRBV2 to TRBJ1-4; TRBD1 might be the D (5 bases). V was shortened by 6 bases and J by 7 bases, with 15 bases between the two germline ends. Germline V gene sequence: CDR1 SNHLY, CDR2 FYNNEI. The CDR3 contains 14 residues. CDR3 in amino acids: CASRQGLLREKLFF. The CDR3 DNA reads TGTGCCAGCAGGCAGGGATTGCTCCGTGAAAAACTGTTTTTT.

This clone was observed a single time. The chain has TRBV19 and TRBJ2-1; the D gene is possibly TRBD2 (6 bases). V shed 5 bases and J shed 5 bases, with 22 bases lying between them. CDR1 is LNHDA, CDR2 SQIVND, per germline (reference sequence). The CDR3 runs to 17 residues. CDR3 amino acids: CASSPEGTAHRDNEQFF. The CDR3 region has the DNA TGTGCCAGTAGTCCGGAGGGTACAGCCCATCGCGACAATGAGCAGTTCTTC.

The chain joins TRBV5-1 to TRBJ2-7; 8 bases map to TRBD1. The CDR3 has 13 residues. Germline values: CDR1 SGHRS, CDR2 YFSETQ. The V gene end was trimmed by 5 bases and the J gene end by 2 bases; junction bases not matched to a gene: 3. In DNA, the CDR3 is TGCGCCAGCAGTTCAGGGGGCACCTACGAGCAGTACTTC. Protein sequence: CASSSGGTYEQYF.

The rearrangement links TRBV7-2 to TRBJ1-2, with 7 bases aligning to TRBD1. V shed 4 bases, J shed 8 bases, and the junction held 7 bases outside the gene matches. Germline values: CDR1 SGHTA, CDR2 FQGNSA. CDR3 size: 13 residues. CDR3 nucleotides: TGTGCCAGCAGCTATCCGACAGGGTTAGGCTACACCTTC. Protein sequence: CASSYPTGLGYTF.

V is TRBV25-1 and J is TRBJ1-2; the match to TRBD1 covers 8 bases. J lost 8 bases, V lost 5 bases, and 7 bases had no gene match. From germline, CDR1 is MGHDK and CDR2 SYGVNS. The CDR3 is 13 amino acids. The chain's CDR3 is CASSQTGARGYTF. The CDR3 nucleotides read TGTGCCAGCAGTCAGACAGGGGCGCGGGGCTACACCTTC.

CDR3 protein: CASSFGFRAQSRGNQPQHF. The DNA of the CDR3 is TGTGCCAGCAGCTTTGGTTTCCGGGCCCAGTCCAGGGGGAATCAGCCCCAGCATTTT. This sequence joins TRBV7-8 and TRBJ1-5; 7 nucleotides agree with TRBD1. The germline CDR1 and CDR2 sequences are SGHVS and FQNEAQ. V gave up 3 bases and J gave up 4 bases; unmatched junction bases: 18. The CDR3 consists of 19 residues.

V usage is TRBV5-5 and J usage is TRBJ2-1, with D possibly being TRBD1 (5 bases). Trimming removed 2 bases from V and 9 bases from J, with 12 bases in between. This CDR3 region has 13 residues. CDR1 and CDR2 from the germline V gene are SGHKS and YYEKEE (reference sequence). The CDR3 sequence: CASSFQGIGEQFF. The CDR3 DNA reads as TGTGCCAGCAGCTTTCAGGGAATCGGTGAGCAGTTCTTC.

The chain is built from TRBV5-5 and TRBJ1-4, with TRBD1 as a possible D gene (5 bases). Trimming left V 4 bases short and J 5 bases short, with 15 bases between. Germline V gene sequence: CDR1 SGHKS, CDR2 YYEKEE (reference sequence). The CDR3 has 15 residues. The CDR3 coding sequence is TGTGCCAGCAGCGCACTGACAGATAGGAATGAAAAACTGTTTTTT. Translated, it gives CASSALTDRNEKLFF.

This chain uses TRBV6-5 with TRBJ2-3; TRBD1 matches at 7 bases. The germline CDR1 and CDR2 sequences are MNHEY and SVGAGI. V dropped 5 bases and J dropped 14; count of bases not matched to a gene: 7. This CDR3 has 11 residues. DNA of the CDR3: TGTGCCAGCAGTGTAGGACAGGTTACGTATTTT. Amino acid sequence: CASSVGQVTYF.

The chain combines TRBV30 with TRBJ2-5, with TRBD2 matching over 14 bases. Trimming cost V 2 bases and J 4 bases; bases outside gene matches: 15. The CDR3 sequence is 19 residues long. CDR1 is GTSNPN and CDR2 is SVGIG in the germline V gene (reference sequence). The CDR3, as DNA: TGTGCCTGGAGTTCTTTATCGGGACTAGCGGGGGATCGAGGAGAGACCCAGTACTTC. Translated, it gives CAWSSLSGLAGDRGETQYF.

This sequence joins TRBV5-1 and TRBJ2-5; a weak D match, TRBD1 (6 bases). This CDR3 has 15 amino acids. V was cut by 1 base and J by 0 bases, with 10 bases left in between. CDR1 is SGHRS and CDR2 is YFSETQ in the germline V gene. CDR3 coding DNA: TGCGCCAGCAGCTTGAGGGGGATCTACCAAGAGACCCAGTACTTC. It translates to CASSLRGIYQETQYF.

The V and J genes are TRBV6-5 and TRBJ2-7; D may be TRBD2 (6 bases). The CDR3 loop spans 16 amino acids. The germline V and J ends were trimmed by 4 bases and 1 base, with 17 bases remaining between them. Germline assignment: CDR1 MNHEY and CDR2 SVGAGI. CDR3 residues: CASSSAGTAVSYEQYF. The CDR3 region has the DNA TGTGCCAGCAGTTCCGCCGGGACTGCAGTTTCCTACGAGCAGTACTTC.

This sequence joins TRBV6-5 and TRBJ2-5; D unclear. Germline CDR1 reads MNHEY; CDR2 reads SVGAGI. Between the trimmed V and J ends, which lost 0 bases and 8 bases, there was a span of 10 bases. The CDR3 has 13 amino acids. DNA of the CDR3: TGTGCCAGCAGTTACTCGAGATCTAACACCCAGTACTTC. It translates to CASSYSRSNTQYF.

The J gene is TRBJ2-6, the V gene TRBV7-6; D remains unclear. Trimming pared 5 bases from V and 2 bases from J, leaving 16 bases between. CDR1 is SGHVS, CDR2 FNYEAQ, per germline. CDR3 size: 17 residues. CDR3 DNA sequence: TGTGCCAGCAGCGTCCTCCCCATCCGGGCTGGGGCCAACGTCCTGACTTTC. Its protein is CASSVLPIRAGANVLTF.

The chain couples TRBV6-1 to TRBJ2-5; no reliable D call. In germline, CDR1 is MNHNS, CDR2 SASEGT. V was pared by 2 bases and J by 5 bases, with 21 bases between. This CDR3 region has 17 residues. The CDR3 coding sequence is TGTGCCAGCAGTGAATTTTCGGCACAAATGGGCCGGGAGACCCAGTACTTC. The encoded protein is CASSEFSAQMGRETQYF.

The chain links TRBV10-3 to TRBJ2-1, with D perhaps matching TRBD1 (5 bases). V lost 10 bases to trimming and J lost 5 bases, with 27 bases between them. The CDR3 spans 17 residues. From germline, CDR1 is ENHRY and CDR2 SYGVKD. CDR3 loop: CANSRNPLLGADNEQFF. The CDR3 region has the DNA TGTGCCAACAGCAGGAACCCCCTCTTAGGGGCTGACAATGAGCAGTTCTTC.

Here the CDR3 reads CASSLGQGGTEAFF. For the CDR3, the DNA is TGCGCCAGCAGCTTGGGGCAGGGGGGTACTGAAGCTTTCTTT. J is TRBJ1-1 and V is TRBV5-1; 7 bases agree with TRBD1. Trimming cost V 0 bases and J 5 bases; bases outside gene matches: 4. Germline CDR1 and CDR2: SGHRS and YFSETQ. This CDR3 has 14 amino acids.

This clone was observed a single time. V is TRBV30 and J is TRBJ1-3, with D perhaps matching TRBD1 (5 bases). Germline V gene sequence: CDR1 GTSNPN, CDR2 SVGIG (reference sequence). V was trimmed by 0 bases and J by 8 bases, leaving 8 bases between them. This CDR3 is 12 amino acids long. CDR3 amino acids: CAWSVGGYTIYF. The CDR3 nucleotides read TGTGCCTGGAGTGTGGGGGGTTACACCATATATTTT.

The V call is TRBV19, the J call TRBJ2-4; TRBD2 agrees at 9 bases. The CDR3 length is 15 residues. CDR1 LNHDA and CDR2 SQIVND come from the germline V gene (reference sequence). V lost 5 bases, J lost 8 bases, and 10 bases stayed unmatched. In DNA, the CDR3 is TGTGCCAGTAGTGATTCCCTAGCGGGGTCTGACATTCAGTACTTC. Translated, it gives CASSDSLAGSDIQYF.

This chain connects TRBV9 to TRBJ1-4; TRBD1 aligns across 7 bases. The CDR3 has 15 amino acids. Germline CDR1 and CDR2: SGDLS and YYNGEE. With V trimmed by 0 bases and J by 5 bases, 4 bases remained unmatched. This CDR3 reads CASSVDRGPNEKLFF. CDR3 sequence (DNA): TGTGCCAGCAGCGTAGACAGGGGTCCGAATGAAAAACTGTTTTTT.

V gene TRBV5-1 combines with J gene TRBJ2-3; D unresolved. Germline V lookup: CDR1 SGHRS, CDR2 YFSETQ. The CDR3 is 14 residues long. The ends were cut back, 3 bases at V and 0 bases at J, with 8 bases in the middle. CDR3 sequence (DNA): TGCGCCAGCAGCTCGGTGTCTAGCACAGATACGCAGTATTTT. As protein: CASSSVSSTDTQYF.

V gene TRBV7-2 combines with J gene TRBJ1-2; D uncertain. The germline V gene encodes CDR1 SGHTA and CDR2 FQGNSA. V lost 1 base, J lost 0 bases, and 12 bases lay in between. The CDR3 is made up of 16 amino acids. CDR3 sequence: CASSLEARVSNYGYTF. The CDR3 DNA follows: TGTGCCAGCAGCTTAGAGGCCCGGGTGTCTAACTATGGCTACACCTTC.

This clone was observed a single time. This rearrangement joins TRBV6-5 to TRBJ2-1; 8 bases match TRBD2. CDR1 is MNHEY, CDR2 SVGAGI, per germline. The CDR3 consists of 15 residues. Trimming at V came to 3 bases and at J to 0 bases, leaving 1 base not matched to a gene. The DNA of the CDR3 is TGTGCCAGCAGTTATGCGGGAGGCTCCTACAATGAGCAGTTCTTC. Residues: CASSYAGGSYNEQFF.

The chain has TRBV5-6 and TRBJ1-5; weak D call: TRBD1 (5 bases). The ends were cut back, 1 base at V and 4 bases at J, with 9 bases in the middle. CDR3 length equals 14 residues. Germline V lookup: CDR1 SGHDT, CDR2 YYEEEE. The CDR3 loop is CASSLRGPNQPQHF. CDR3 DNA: TGTGCCAGCAGCTTGAGGGGCCCTAATCAGCCCCAGCATTTT.

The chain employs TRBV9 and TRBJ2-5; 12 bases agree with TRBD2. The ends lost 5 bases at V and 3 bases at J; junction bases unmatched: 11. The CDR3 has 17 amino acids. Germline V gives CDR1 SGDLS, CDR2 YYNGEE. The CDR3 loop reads CASSPGLAGLSEETQYF. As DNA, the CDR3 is TGTGCCAGCAGTCCGGGACTAGCGGGCCTGAGCGAAGAGACCCAGTACTTC.

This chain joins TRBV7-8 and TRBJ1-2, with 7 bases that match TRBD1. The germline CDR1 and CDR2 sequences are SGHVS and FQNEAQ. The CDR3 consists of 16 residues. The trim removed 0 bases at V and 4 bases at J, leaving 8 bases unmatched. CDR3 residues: CASSLARLSGGYGYTF. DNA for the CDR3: TGTGCCAGCAGCTTAGCGCGATTGTCAGGGGGCTATGGCTACACCTTC.

The CDR3 loop is CASSRAQGEQYF. The DNA for the CDR3 is TGTGCCAGTAGTAGGGCACAAGGCGAGCAGTACTTC. The V call is TRBV19, the J call TRBJ2-7, with no clear D. Trimming pared 4 bases from V and 6 bases from J, leaving 10 bases between. The CDR3 sequence is 12 residues long. CDR1 is LNHDA and CDR2 is SQIVND in the germline V gene (reference sequence).

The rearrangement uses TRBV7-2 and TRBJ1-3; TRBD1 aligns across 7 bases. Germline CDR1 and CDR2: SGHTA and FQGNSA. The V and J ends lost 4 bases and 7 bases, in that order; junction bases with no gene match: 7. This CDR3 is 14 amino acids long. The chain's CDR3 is CASSSPDRANTIYF. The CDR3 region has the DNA TGTGCCAGCAGCTCTCCAGACAGGGCCAACACCATATATTTT. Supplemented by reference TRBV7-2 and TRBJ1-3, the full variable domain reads GAGVSQSPSNKVTEKGKDVELRCDPISGHTALYWYRQSLGQGLEFLIYFQGNSAPDKSGLPSDRFSAERTGGSVSTLTIQRTQQEDSAVYLCASSSPDRANTIYFGEGSWLTVV.

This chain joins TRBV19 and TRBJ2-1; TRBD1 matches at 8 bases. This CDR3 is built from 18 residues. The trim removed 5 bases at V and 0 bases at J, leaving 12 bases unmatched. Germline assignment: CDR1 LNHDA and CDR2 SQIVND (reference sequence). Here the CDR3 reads CASSVLAGTGSSYNEQFF. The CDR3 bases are TGTGCCAGTAGTGTATTAGCTGGGACAGGCAGCTCCTACAATGAGCAGTTCTTC.